The T cell receptor (beta chain) under discussion was sequenced for a study of cytomegalovirus exposure and HLA in healthy donors. Across the whole study: The roughly 100 million unique TCR beta sequences, from around 200 million T cells, were found by an earlier analysis. Of all 360 or so donors who were genotyped, around 82% belonged to the Caucasian-associated ancestry cluster.

General study findings and limits: Earlier analysis yielded a pattern in which most TCR beta V segments were productive about 87% or about 30% of the time. In a later analysis, approximately 18,000 TCR beta sequences were associated with HLA alleles at 0.05 false discovery rate.

CDR3 length: 12 residues. Germline-derived CDR1 and CDR2 are SGHTA and FQGNSA. V lost 2 bases and J lost 4, with 5 bases in between. Vbeta (60) and Jbeta (13) primers were used in the PCR. The method was immunoSEQ multiplex PCR; TCRdb's version includes in-frame clones alone and lacks a portion of them. The sample shows about 160,000 clones, approximately 84% of them seen only once. As regards this clone: No antigen is known for it.

This rearrangement joins TRBV7-2 to TRBJ1-1; D not resolved. The sequence came from a man aged 18 to 35 in good health and CMV-seropositive. The sequencing input was PBMCs. The CDR3 coding sequence is TGTGCCAGCAGCTTATTGGCCACTGAAGCTTTCTTT. Protein product: CASSLLATEAFF. The full variable domain, its missing parts supplied by reference TRBV7-2 and TRBJ1-1, is GAGVSQSPSNKVTEKGKDVELRCDPISGHTALYWYRQSLGQGLEFLIYFQGNSAPDKSGLPSDRFSAERTGGSVSTLTIQRTQQEDSAVYLCASSLLATEAFFGQGTRLTVV.